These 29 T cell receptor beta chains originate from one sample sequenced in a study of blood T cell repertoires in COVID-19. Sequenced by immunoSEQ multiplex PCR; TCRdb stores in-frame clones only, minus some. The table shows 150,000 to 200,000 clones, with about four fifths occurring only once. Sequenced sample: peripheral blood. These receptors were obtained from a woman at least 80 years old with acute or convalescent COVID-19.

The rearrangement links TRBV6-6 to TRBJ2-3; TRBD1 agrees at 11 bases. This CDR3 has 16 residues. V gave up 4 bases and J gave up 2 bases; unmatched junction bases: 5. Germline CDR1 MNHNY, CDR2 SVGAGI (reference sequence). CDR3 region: CASSFSDRGPTDTQYF. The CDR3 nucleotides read TGTGCCAGCAGTTTCTCGGACAGGGGGCCCACAGATACGCAGTATTTT.

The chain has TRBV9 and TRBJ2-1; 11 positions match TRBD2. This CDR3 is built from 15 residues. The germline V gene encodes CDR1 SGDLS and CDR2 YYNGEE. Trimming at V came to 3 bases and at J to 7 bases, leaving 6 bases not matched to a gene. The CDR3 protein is CASSGETSGKNEQFF. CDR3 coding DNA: TGTGCCAGCAGCGGGGAGACTAGCGGGAAGAATGAGCAGTTCTTC.

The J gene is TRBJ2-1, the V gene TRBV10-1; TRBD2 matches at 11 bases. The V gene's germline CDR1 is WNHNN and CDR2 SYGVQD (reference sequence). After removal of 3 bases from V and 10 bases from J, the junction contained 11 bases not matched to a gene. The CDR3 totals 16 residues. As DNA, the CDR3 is TGCGCCAGCAGTGAAGAGACTAGCGGGATGAGTGGAGAGCAGTTCTTC. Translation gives CASSEETSGMSGEQFF.

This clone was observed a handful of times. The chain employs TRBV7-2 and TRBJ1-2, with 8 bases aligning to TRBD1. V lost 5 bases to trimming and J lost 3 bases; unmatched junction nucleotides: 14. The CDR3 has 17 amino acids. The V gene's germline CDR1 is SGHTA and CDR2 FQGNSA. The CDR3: CASSPREPGGVYYGYTF. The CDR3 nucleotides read TGTGCCAGCAGCCCACGAGAACCAGGGGGCGTGTACTATGGCTACACCTTC.

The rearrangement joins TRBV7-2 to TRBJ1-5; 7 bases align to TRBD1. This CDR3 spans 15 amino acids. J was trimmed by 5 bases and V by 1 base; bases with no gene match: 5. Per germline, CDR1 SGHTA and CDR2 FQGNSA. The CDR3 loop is CASSLGVRGYQPQHF. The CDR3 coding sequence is TGTGCCAGCAGCTTAGGGGTCAGGGGGTATCAGCCCCAGCATTTT.

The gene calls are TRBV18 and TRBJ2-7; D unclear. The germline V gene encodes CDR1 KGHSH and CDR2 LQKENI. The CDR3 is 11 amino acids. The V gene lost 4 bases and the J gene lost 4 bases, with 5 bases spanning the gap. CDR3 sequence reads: CASSQEYEQYF. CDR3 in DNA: TGTGCCAGCTCACAAGAGTACGAGCAGTACTTC.

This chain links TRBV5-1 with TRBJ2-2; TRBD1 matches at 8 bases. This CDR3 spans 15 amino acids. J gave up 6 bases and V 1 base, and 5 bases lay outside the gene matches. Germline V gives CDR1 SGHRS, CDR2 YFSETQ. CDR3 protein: CASSLSVQGAGELFF. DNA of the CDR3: TGCGCCAGCAGCTTGTCGGTACAGGGGGCCGGGGAGCTGTTTTTT.

CDR3 residues: CAWRGTNTEAFF. In nucleotides, the CDR3 is TGTGCCTGGAGGGGGACAAACACTGAAGCTTTCTTT. The V gene is TRBV30, the J gene TRBJ1-1, with TRBD1 as a possible D gene (6 bases). Per the germline V gene, CDR1 is GTSNPN and CDR2 is SVGIG (reference sequence). There are 12 residues in the CDR3. Between the trimmed V and J ends, which lost 3 bases and 2 bases, there was a span of 7 bases.

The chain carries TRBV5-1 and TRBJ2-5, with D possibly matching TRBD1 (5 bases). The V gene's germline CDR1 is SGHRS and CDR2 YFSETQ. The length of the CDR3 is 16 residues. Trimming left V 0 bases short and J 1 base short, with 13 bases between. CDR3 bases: TGCGCCAGCAGCTTGGTCCAGGGCGAAGGCCAAGAGACCCAGTACTTC. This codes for CASSLVQGEGQETQYF.

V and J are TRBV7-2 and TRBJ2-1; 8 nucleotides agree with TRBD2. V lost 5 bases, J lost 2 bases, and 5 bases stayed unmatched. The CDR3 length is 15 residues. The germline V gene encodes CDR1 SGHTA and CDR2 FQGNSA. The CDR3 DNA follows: TGTGCCAGCAGCCCTCGGGGGGGAGCCTACAATGAGCAGTTCTTC. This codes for CASSPRGGAYNEQFF. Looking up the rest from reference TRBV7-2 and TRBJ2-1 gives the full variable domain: GAGVSQSPSNKVTEKGKDVELRCDPISGHTALYWYRQSLGQGLEFLIYFQGNSAPDKSGLPSDRFSAERTGGSVSTLTIQRTQQEDSAVYLCASSPRGGAYNEQFFGPGTRLTVL.

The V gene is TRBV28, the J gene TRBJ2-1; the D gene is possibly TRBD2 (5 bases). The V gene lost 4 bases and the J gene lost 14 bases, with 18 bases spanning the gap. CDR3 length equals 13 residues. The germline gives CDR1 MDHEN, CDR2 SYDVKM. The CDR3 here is CASSSRLSRGEFF. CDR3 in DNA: TGTGCCAGCAGTTCTCGTCTATCCCGGGGAGAGTTCTTC.

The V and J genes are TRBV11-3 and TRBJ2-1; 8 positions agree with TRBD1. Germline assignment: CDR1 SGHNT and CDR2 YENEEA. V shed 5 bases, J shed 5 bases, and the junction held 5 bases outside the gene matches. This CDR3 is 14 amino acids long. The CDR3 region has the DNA TGTGCCAGCAGCCCCCGGACAGGGAACAATGAGCAGTTCTTC. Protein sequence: CASSPRTGNNEQFF.

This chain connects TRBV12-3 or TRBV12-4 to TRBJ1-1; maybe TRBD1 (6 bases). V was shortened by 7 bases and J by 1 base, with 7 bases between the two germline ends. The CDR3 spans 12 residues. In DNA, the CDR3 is TGTGCCAGCAACAGGGCGAACACTGAAGCTTTCTTT. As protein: CASNRANTEAFF.

CDR3 DNA: TGCGCCTCCCTGGGGGGGCAGGGGCTCGGCGAGACCCAGTACTTC. Amino acid sequence: CASLGGQGLGETQYF. The rearrangement joins TRBV10-2 to TRBJ2-5; possibly TRBD2 for D (7 bases). The V gene's germline CDR1 is WSHSY and CDR2 SAAADI. The CDR3 has 15 residues. Trimming took 11 bases from V and 5 from J, leaving 24 bases between them.

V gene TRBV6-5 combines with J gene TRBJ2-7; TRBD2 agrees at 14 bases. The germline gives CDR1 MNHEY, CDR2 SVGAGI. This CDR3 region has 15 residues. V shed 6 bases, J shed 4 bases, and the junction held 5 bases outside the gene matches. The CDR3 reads CASRTGTSGSYEQYF. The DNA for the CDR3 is TGTGCCAGCAGAACCGGGACTAGCGGGAGTTACGAGCAGTACTTC.

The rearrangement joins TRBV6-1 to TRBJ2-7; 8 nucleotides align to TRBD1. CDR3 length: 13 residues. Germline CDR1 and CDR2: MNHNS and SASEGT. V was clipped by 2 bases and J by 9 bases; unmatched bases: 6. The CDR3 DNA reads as TGTGCCAGCAGTGAATTGGACAGGGTAGGGCAGTACTTC. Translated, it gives CASSELDRVGQYF.

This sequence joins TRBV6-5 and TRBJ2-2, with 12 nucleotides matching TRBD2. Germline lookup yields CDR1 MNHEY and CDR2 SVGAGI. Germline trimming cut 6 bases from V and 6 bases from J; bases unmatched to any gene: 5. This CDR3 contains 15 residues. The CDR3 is CASRPLAGGAGELFF. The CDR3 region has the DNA TGTGCCAGCAGACCCCTAGCGGGGGGGGCCGGGGAGCTGTTTTTT.

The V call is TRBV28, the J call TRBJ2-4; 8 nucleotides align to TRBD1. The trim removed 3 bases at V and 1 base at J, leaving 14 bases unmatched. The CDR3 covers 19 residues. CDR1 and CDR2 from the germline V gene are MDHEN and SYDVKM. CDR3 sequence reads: CASSLSWLRGRRAKNIQYF. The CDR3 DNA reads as TGTGCCAGCAGTTTGTCCTGGCTCAGGGGGCGCAGGGCCAAAAACATTCAGTACTTC.

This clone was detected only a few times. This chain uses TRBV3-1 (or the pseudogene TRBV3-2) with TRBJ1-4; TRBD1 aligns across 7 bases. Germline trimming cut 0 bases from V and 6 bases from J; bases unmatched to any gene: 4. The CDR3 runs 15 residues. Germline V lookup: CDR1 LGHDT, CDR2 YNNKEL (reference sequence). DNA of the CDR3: TGTGCCAGCAGCCAAGAAGTGGGGACAGATGAAAAACTGTTTTTT. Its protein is CASSQEVGTDEKLFF.

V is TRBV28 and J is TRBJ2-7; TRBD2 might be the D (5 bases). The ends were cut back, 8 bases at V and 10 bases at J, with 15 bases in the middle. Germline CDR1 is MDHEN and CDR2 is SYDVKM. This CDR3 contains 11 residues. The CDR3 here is CASGVTTSQYF. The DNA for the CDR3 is TGTGCCAGCGGGGTGACTACGAGTCAGTACTTC.

The CDR3 spells CSVERSGTSGSVDEQFF. CDR3 coding DNA: TGCAGCGTTGAAAGGTCTGGAACTAGCGGGAGTGTCGATGAGCAGTTCTTC. This sequence joins TRBV29-1 and TRBJ2-1; 11 nucleotides align to TRBD2. With V trimmed by 2 bases and J by 8 bases, 14 bases remained unmatched. This CDR3 contains 17 residues. Looked up from germline, CDR1 is SQVTM and CDR2 is ANQGSEA.

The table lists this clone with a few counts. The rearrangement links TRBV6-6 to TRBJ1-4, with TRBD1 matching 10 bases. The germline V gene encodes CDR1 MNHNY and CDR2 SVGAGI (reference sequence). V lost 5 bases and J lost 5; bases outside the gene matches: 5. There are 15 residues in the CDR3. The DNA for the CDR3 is TGTGCCAGCAGTCGGGGGACAGGGGAAAATGAAAAACTGTTTTTT. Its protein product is CASSRGTGENEKLFF.

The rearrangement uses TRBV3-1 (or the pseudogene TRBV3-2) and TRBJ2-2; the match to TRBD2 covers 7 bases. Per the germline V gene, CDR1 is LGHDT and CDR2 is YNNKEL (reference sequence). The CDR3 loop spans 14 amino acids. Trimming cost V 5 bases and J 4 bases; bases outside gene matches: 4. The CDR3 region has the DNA TGTGCCAGCAGCTCGGGGGGAATCACCGGGGAGCTGTTTTTT. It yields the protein CASSSGGITGELFF.

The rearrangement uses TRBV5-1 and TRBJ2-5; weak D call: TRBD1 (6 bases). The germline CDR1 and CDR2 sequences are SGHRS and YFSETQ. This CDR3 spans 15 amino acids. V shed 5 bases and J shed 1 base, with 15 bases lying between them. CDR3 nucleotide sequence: TGCGCCAGCAGACTCCTCGGACAGACCCAAGAGACCCAGTACTTC. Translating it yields CASRLLGQTQETQYF.

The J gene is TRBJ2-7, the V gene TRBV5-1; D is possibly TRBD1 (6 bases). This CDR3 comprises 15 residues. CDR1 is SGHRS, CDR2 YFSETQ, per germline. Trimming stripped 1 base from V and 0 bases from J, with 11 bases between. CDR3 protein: CASSLYTGSSYEQYF. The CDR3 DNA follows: TGCGCCAGCAGCTTGTATACAGGGAGCTCCTACGAGCAGTACTTC.

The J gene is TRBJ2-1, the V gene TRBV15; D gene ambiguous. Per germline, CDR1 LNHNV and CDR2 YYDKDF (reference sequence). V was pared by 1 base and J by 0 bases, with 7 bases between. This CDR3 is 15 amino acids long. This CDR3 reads CATSRAGSSYNEQFF. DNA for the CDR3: TGTGCCACCAGCAGAGCGGGTAGCTCCTACAATGAGCAGTTCTTC. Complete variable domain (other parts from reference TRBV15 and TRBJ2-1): DAMVIQNPRYQVTQFGKPVTLSCSQTLNHNVMYWYQQKSSQAPKLLFHYYDKDFNNEADTPDNFQSRRPNTSFCFLDIRSPGLGDTAMYLCATSRAGSSYNEQFFGPGTRLTVL.

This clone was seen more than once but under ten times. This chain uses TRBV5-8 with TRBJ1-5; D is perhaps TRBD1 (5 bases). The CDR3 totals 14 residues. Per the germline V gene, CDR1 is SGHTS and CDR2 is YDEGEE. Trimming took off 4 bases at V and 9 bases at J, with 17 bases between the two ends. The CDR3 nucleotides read TGTGCCAGCAGCCTGGGACGGCGGCCATGGCCCCAGCATTTT. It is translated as CASSLGRRPWPQHF.

This CDR3 is CASSLRTGGTTNEKLFF. The CDR3, as DNA: TGTGCCAGCAGCTTGCGGACAGGGGGGACGACTAATGAAAAACTGTTTTTT. The chain uses TRBV7-8 and TRBJ1-4; 10 bases align to TRBD1. This CDR3 contains 17 residues. After removal of 3 bases from V and 2 bases from J, the junction contained 6 bases not matched to a gene. Germline V lookup: CDR1 SGHVS, CDR2 FQNEAQ.

CDR3 amino acids: CATAEYYGYTF. CDR3 sequence (DNA): TGTGCCACCGCGGAGTACTATGGCTACACCTTC. The V call is TRBV19, the J call TRBJ1-2, with D uncertain. Trimming removed 10 bases from V and 3 bases from J, with 9 bases in between. This CDR3 has 11 residues. From germline, CDR1 is LNHDA and CDR2 SQIVND (reference sequence).